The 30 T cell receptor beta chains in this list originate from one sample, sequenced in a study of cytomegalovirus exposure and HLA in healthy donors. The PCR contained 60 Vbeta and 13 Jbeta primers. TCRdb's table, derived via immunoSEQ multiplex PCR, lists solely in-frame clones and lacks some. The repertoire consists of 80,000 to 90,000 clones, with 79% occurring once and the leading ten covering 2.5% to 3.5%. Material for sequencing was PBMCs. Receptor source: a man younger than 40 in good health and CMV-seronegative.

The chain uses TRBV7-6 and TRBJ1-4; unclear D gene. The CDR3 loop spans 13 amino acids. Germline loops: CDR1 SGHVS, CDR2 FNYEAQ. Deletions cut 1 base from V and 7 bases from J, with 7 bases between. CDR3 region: CASSLEEAEKLFF. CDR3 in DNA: TGTGCCAGCAGCTTAGAGGAGGCTGAAAAACTGTTTTTT.

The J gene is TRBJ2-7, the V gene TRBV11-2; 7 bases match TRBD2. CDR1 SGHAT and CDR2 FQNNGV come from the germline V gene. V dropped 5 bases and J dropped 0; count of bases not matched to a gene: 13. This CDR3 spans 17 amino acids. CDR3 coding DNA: TGTGCCAGCAGCCCCGGCGCCGGGGGGAAATTCTCCTACGAGCAGTACTTC. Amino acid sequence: CASSPGAGGKFSYEQYF. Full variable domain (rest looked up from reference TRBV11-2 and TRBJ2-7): EAGVAQSPRYKIIEKRQSVAFWCNPISGHATLYWYQQILGQGPKLLIQFQNNGVVDDSQLPKDRFSAERLKGVDSTLKIQPAKLEDSAVYLCASSPGAGGKFSYEQYFGPGTRLTVT.

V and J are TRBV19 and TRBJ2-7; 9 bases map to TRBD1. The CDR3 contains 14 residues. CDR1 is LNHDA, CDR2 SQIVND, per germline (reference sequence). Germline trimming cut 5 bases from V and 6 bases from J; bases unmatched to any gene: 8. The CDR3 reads CASSRDRVRGEQYF. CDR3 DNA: TGTGCCAGTAGTCGGGACAGGGTCAGAGGCGAGCAGTACTTC.

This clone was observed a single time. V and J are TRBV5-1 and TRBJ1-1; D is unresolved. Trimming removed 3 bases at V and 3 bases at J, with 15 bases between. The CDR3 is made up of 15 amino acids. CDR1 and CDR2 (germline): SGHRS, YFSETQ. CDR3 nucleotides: TGCGCCAGCAGCTCCCAAAGTACCGCGGACACTGAAGCTTTCTTT. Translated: CASSSQSTADTEAFF.

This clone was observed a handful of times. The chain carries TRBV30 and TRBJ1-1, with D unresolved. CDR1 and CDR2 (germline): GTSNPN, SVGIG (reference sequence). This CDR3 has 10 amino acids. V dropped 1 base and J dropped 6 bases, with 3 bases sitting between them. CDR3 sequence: CAWSEPEAFF. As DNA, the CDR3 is TGTGCCTGGAGTGAGCCTGAAGCTTTCTTT.

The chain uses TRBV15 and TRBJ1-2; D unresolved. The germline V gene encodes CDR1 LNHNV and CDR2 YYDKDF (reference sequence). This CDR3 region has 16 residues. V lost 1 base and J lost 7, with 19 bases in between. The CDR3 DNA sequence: TGTGCCACCAGCAGAGTTTCCACGTCGGGGAGCGGTGGCTACACCTTC. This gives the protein CATSRVSTSGSGGYTF. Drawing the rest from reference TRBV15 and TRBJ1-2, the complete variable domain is DAMVIQNPRYQVTQFGKPVTLSCSQTLNHNVMYWYQQKSSQAPKLLFHYYDKDFNNEADTPDNFQSRRPNTSFCFLDIRSPGLGDTAMYLCATSRVSTSGSGGYTFGSGTRLTVV.

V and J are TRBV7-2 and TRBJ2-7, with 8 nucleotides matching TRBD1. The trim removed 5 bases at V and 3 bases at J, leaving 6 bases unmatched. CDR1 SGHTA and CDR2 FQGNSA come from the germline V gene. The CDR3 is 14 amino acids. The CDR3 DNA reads TGTGCCAGCAGCCTCTGGACAGGGAACTACGAGCAGTACTTC. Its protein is CASSLWTGNYEQYF.

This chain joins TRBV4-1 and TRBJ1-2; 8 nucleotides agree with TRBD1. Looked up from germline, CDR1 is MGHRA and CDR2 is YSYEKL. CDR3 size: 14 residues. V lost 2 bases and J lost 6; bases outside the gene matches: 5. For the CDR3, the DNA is TGCGCCAGCAGCCAATCGCCAGGGGGCAATGGCTACACCTTC. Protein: CASSQSPGGNGYTF.

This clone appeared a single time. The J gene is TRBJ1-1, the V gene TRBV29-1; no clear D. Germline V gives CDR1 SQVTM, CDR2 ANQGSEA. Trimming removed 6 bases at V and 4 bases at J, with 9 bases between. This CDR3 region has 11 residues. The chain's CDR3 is CSVTQITEAFF. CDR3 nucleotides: TGCAGCGTAACACAGATCACTGAAGCTTTCTTT.

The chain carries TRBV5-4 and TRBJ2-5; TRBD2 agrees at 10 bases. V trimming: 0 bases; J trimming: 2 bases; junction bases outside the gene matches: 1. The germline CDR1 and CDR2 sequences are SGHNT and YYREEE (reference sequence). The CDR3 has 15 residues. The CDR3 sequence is CASSLGTSGQETQYF. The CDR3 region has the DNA TGTGCCAGCAGCTTGGGGACTAGCGGACAAGAGACCCAGTACTTC.

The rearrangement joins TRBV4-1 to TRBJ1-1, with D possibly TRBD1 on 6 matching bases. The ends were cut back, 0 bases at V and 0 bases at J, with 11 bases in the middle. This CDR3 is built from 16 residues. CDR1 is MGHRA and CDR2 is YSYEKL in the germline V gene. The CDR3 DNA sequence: TGCGCCAGCAGCCAAGATGAGGGGGTCATGAACACTGAAGCTTTCTTT. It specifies CASSQDEGVMNTEAFF.

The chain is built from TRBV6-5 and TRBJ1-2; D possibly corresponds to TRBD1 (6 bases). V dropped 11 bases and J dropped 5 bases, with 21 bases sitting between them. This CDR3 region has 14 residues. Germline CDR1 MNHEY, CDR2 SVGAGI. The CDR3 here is CAATRPGHLYGYTF. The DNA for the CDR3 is TGTGCCGCTACACGACCGGGACACCTTTATGGCTACACCTTC.

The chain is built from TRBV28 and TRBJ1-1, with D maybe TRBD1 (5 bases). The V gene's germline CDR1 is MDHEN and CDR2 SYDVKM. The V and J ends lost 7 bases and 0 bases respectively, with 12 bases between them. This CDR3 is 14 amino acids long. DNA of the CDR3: TGTGCCAGCACCGTAGGGGCTTTGAACACTGAAGCTTTCTTT. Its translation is CASTVGALNTEAFF.

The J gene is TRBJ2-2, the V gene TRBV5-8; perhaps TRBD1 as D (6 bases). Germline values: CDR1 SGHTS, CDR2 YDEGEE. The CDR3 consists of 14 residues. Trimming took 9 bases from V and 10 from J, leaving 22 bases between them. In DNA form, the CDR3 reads TGTGCCACCACTAAGGGGCAGGGGTTGGTGGAGCTGTTTTTT. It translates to CATTKGQGLVELFF.

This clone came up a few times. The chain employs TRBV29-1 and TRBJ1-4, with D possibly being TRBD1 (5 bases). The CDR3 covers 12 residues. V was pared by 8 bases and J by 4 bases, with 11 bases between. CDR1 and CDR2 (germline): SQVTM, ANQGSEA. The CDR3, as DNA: TGCAGCTGTAGGGGATTTAATGAAAAACTGTTTTTT. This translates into CSCRGFNEKLFF.

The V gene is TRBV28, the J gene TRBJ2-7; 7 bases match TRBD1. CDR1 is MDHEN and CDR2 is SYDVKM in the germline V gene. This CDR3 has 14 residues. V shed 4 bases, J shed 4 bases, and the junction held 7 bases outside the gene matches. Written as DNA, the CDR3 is TGTGCCAGCAGTTCAGGGACAGTCTCATACGAGCAGTACTTC. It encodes CASSSGTVSYEQYF.

The CDR3 DNA is TGTGCCTGGAGTGTTGGTCGGACAGGGATCTACGAGCAGTACTTC. This gives the protein CAWSVGRTGIYEQYF. The gene calls are TRBV30 and TRBJ2-7; 8 bases match TRBD1. The CDR3 spans 15 residues. J was trimmed by 3 bases and V by 0 bases; bases with no gene match: 7. The germline CDR1 and CDR2 sequences are GTSNPN and SVGIG (reference sequence).

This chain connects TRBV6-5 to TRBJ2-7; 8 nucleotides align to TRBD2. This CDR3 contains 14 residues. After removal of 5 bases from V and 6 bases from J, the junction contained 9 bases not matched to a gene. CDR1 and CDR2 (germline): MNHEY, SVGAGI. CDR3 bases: TGTGCCAGCAGTCCACCCGGGAGGGCGGGCGAGCAGTACTTC. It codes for CASSPPGRAGEQYF.

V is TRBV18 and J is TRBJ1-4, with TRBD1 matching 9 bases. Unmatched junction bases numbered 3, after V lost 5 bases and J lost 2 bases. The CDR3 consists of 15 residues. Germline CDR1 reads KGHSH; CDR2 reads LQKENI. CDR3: CASSDGQGTNEKLFF. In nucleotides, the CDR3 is TGTGCCAGCTCAGATGGACAGGGGACTAATGAAAAACTGTTTTTT.

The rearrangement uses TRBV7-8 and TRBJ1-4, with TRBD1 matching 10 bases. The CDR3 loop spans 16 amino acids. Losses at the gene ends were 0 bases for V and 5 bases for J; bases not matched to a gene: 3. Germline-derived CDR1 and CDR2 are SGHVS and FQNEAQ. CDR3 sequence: CASSLARTGGNEKLFF. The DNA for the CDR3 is TGTGCCAGCAGCTTAGCTCGGACAGGGGGGAATGAAAAACTGTTTTTT.

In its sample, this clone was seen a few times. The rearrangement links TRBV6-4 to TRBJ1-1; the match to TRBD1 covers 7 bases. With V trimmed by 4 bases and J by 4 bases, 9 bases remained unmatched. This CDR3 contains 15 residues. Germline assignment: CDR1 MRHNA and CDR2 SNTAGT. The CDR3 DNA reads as TGTGCCAGCAGTGGGGACAGCGGAGGAGTCACTGAAGCTTTCTTT. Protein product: CASSGDSGGVTEAFF.

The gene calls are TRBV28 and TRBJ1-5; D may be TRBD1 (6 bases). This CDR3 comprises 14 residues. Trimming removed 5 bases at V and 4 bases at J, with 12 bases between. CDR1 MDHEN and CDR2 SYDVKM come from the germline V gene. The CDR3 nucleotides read TGTGCCAGCAGTAACAGGGTAGGGAATCAGCCCCAGCATTTT. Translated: CASSNRVGNQPQHF.

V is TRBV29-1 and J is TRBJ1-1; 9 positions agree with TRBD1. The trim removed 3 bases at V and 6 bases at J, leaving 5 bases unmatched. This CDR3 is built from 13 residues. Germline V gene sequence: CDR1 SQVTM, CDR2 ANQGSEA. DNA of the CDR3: TGCAGCGTTGAGACAGGGGGTTTTGCTGAAGCTTTCTTT. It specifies CSVETGGFAEAFF.

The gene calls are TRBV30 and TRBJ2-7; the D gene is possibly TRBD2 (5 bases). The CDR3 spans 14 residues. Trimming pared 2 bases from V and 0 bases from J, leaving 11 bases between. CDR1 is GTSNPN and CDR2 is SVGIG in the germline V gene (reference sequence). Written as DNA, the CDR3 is TGTGCCTGGAGTCTCGCTGGAGGCTCCTACGAGCAGTACTTC. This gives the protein CAWSLAGGSYEQYF.

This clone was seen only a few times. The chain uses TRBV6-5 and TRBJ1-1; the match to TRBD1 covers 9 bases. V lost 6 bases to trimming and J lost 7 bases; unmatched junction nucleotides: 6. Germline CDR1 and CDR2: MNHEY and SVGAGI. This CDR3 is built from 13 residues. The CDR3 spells CASRPPGQGEAFF. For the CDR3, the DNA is TGTGCCAGCAGGCCCCCGGGACAGGGTGAAGCTTTCTTT.

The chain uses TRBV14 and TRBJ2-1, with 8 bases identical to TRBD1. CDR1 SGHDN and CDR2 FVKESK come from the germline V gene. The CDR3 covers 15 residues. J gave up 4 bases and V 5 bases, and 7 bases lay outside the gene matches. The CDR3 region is CASSSTGEPYNEQFF. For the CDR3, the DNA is TGTGCCAGCAGCTCGACAGGGGAACCTTACAATGAGCAGTTCTTC.

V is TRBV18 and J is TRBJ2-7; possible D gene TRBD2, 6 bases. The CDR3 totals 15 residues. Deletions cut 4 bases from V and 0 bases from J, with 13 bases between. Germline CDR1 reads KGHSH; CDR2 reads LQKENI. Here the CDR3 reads CASSHGTLTSYEQYF. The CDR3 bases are TGTGCCAGCTCACACGGGACTTTGACCTCCTACGAGCAGTACTTC.

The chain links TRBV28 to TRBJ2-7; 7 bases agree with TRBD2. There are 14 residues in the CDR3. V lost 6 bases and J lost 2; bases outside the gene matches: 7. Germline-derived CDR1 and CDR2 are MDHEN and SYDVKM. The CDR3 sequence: CASRMGGIPYEQYF. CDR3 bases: TGTGCCAGCAGGATGGGGGGGATCCCCTACGAGCAGTACTTC.

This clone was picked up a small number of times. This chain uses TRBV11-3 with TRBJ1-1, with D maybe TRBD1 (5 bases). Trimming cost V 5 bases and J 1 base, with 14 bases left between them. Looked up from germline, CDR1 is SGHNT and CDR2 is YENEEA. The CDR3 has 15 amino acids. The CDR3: CASSPRDRANTEAFF. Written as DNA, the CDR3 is TGTGCCAGCAGCCCCAGGGATCGTGCGAACACTGAAGCTTTCTTT.

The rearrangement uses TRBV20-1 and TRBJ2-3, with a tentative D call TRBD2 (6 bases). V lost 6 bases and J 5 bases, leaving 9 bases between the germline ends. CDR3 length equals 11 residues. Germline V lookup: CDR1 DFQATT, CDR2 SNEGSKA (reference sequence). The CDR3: CSAPGGDTQYF. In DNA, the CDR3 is TGCAGTGCCCCCGGGGGAGATACGCAGTATTTT.